The rows below give T cell receptor beta chains drawn from one sample of a study of human thymus T cells. Measured with immunoSEQ multiplex PCR; TCRdb has only the in-frame clones, and not every one. The profile shows 70,000 to 75,000 clones, roughly 94% of them singletons. Sequences were obtained from thymus tissue. Receptor source: a girl less than two years old with a congenital heart defect but otherwise immunologically healthy. Both conserved end residues are part of each CDR3. D genes are given only for firm matches. Not every row has a clone size; where given, it reads once, few, many or a size class.

>NA|TRBJ2-5|TRBV11-2|NA
CASSLTLGTTQETQYF
TGTGCCAGCAGCTTGACTTTAGGCACCACTCAAGAGACCCAGTACTTC
>NA|TRBJ1-1|TRBV28|TRBD1
CASRPRQGTEAFF
TGTGCCAGCAGGCCCCGACAGGGTACTGAAGCTTTCTTT
>NA|TRBJ1-2|TRBV9|TRBD1
CASSGFDRGSLGYTF
TGTGCCAGCAGCGGATTTGACAGGGGGTCCCTGGGCTACACCTTC
>NA|TRBJ2-7|TRBV2|NA
CASVRVGYYEQYF
TGTGCCAGCGTCCGAGTGGGTTACTACGAGCAGTACTTC
>NA|TRBJ1-5|TRBV12-5|NA
CASGSYLMPGDNQPQHF
TGTGCTAGTGGTTCTTACCTTATGCCGGGGGACAATCAGCCCCAGCATTTT
>once|TRBJ1-4|TRBV7-2|TRBD1
CASSCRPQGMKGNEKLFF
TGTGCCAGCAGCTGCAGGCCACAGGGGATGAAGGGTAATGAAAAACTGTTTTTT
>once|TRBJ2-7|TRBV28|NA
CASSLKNEQYF
TGTGCCAGCAGTTTGAAGAACGAGCAGTACTTC
>NA|TRBJ2-3|TRBV23-1|TRBD1
CASAPKPPGQGATDTQYF
TGCGCCAGCGCCCCCAAACCACCGGGACAGGGGGCAACAGATACGCAGTATTTT
>NA|TRBJ2-5|TRBV11-2|NA
CASSPLKLGETQYF
TGTGCCAGCAGCCCCCTTAAGCTGGGGGAGACCCAGTACTTC
>NA|TRBJ2-5|TRBV6-1|NA
CASRTDVRKTQYF
TGTGCCAGCAGGACGGACGTTCGGAAGACCCAGTACTTC
>NA|TRBJ2-7|TRBV28|NA
CASSPPPAYEQYF
TGTGCCAGCAGTCCCCCCCCCGCCTACGAGCAGTACTTC
>NA|TRBJ1-4|TRBV5-1|TRBD1
CASSLPGQINEKLFF
TGCGCCAGCAGCCTACCGGGACAGATAAATGAAAAACTGTTTTTT
>NA|TRBJ1-2|TRBV28|TRBD1
CASKVGTEGFDGYTF
TGTGCCAGCAAGGTCGGGACAGAGGGTTTCGATGGCTACACCTTC
>NA|TRBJ2-3|TRBV4-1|TRBD2
CASSQVGTSGRRRLAQYF
TGCGCCAGCAGCCAAGTAGGGACTAGCGGGAGAAGGCGTTTAGCGCAGTATTTT
>NA|TRBJ2-3|TRBV27|TRBD1
CASSITRQGRTDTQYF
TGTGCCAGCAGCATCACGAGACAGGGCCGCACAGATACGCAGTATTTT
>NA|TRBJ1-1|TRBV5-1|TRBD1
CASRLGQGNTEAFF
TGCGCCAGCAGACTTGGACAGGGAAACACTGAAGCTTTCTTT
>NA|TRBJ2-5|TRBV27|NA
CASSPVSPTGLETQYF
TGTGCCAGCAGTCCCGTATCCCCCACAGGGCTGGAGACCCAGTACTTC
>NA|TRBJ2-1|TRBV18|NA
CASSPPVSGLPYNEQFF
TGTGCCAGCTCACCACCGGTGAGCGGACTACCCTACAATGAGCAGTTCTTC
>NA|TRBJ2-5|TRBV21-1|NA
CASSRDSEIQETQYF
TGTGCCAGCAGCCGGGACAGCGAAATCCAAGAGACCCAGTACTTC
>NA|TRBJ2-7|TRBV19|NA
CASSAGTTDAYEQYF
TGTGCCAGTAGTGCCGGGACGACGGACGCCTACGAGCAGTACTTC
>NA|TRBJ2-5|TRBV4-1|NA
CASSHLPRSQETQYF
TGCGCCAGCAGCCACCTACCAAGATCCCAAGAGACCCAGTACTTC
>NA|TRBJ2-7|TRBV4-1|TRBD2
CASSQGEREPRREQYF
TGCGCCAGCAGCCAAGGGGAGCGGGAGCCCCGTCGAGAGCAGTACTTC
>NA|TRBJ2-1|TRBV5-6|TRBD1
CASSCPRRYTGAFYNEQFF
TGTGCCAGCAGCTGTCCCAGGCGGTATACAGGGGCTTTCTACAATGAGCAGTTCTTC
>NA|TRBJ1-5|TRBV5-1|NA
CASSLGGYSNQPQHF
TGCGCCAGCAGCTTGGGCGGGTATAGCAATCAGCCCCAGCATTTT
>NA|TRBJ2-6|TRBV27|TRBD1
CASSLSPYRGTGANVLTF
TGTGCCAGCAGTTTATCGCCCTACAGGGGGACTGGGGCCAACGTCCTGACTTTC
>NA|TRBJ1-2|TRBV7-9|TRBD1
CASSERTGGNYGYTF
TGTGCCAGCAGCGAAAGGACAGGGGGGAACTATGGCTACACCTTC
>NA|TRBJ1-3|TRBV5-8|NA
CASSRRRISGNTIYF
TGTGCCAGCAGCCGCAGACGCATCTCTGGAAACACCATATATTTT
>NA|TRBJ1-5|TRBV30|NA
CAWSDIRGEQGDQPQHF
TGTGCCTGGAGTGATATCCGGGGAGAACAAGGGGATCAGCCCCAGCATTTT
>NA|TRBJ2-3|TRBV7-5|NA
CARSSGQTSTDTQYF
TGTGCCAGAAGCTCGGGACAGACTAGCACAGATACGCAGTATTTT
>once|TRBJ2-1|TRBV2|NA
CASSEALGGPSYNEQFF
TGTGCCAGCAGTGAAGCGCTTGGCGGACCTTCCTACAATGAGCAGTTCTTC
>NA|TRBJ2-7|TRBV6-5|NA
CASSYSGRTEGYEQYF
TGTGCCAGCAGTTACTCGGGGCGGACAGAGGGTTACGAGCAGTACTTC
>NA|TRBJ2-2|TRBV30|TRBD2
CAWSVTGGGSNTGELFF
TGTGCCTGGAGTGTAACGGGGGGAGGATCGAACACCGGGGAGCTGTTTTTT
>NA|TRBJ2-7|TRBV7-2|NA
CASSLARGLSYEQYF
TGTGCCAGCAGCTTAGCTCGGGGGCTCTCCTACGAGCAGTACTTC
>NA|TRBJ2-1|TRBV19|NA
CASSNRFNEQFF
TGTGCCAGTAGTAACCGGTTTAATGAGCAGTTCTTC
>NA|TRBJ2-5|TRBV5-1|TRBD1
CASSYPQGAQETQYF
TGCGCCAGCAGCTACCCACAGGGGGCTCAAGAGACCCAGTACTTC
>NA|TRBJ2-1|TRBV19|NA
CASTRTHYLEQFF
TGTGCCAGTACCCGGACCCATTATTTGGAGCAGTTCTTC
>NA|TRBJ2-7|TRBV6-1|TRBD1
CASSEWGTGLYEQYF
TGTGCCAGCAGTGAATGGGGGACAGGGCTCTACGAGCAGTACTTC
>NA|TRBJ2-3|TRBV5-1|TRBD2
CASSSTSGSSDTQYF
TGCGCCAGCAGCTCGACTAGCGGGAGTTCAGATACGCAGTATTTT
>NA|TRBJ2-3|TRBV10-3|TRBD2
CAISSGSHTQYF
TGTGCCATCAGTAGCGGGAGTCATACGCAGTATTTT
>NA|TRBJ2-5|TRBV5-5|TRBD1
CASSLGRGLRETQYF
TGTGCCAGCAGCTTGGGTAGGGGGCTGAGGGAGACCCAGTACTTC
>NA|TRBJ1-4|TRBV6-1|NA
CASSELLCFEKLFF
TGTGCCAGCAGTGAACTCCTCTGCTTTGAAAAACTGTTTTTT
>NA|TRBJ2-7|TRBV27|TRBD2
CASSAFSGSSPDEQYF
TGTGCCAGCAGTGCCTTTAGCGGGAGTTCCCCGGACGAGCAGTACTTC
>NA|TRBJ1-2|TRBV7-9|NA
CASSARTVGDYGYTF
TGTGCCAGCAGCGCCCGGACAGTGGGCGACTATGGCTACACCTTC
>NA|TRBJ2-7|TRBV14|NA
CASSQGPGTLSYEQYF
TGTGCCAGCAGCCAGGGGCCCGGGACTCTTTCGTACGAGCAGTACTTC
>NA|TRBJ1-3|TRBV19|NA
CASSKKNREGSGNTIYF
TGTGCCAGTAGTAAAAAGAACAGGGAAGGCTCTGGAAACACCATATATTTT
>few|TRBJ2-6|TRBV9|NA
CASSVGEGTGANVLTF
TGTGCCAGCAGCGTAGGGGAAGGGACTGGGGCCAACGTCCTGACTTTC
>NA|TRBJ2-7|TRBV4-1|NA
CASSPRDSQDYEQYF
TGCGCCAGCAGCCCCCGGGACTCCCAGGACTACGAGCAGTACTTC
>NA|TRBJ2-7|TRBV2|TRBD2
CASSEALVLARFEQYF
TGTGCCAGCAGTGAAGCGCTTGTACTAGCGAGATTCGAGCAGTACTTC